What follows are 25 T cell receptor beta chains derived from one specimen sequenced in a study of graft-versus-host responses after intestinal transplantation. Clones were sequenced by immunoSEQ multiplex PCR, and TCRdb holds only the in-frame ones, with some missing. The table has about 6,900 clones, 20% to 25% seen once; the top ten hold approximately 4.2%. The sample was alloreactive CD4+ T cells from a mixed lymphocyte reaction culture, taken before transplantation. Documented subset: CFSE-low proliferating T cells sorted from roughly six-day pre-transplant mixed lymphocyte reaction (GvH or HvG direction). The receptors derive from a human patient who was an organ donor for intestinal transplantation.

This clone is medium-sized in the sample. The chain employs TRBV7-3 and TRBJ2-3; D perhaps matches TRBD2 (6 bases). Trimming left V 3 bases short and J 0 bases short, with 13 bases between. The germline V gene has CDR1 SGHTA and CDR2 FQGTGA. The CDR3 contains 16 residues. CDR3 DNA: TGTGCCAGCAGCTTGGGGGGAAGCCCTAGCACAGATACGCAGTATTTT. It is translated as CASSLGGSPSTDTQYF. Combining the CDR3 with reference TRBV7-3 and TRBJ2-3 gives the whole variable domain GAGVSQTPSNKVTEKGKYVELRCDPISGHTALYWYRQSLGQGPEFLIYFQGTGAADDSGLPNDRFFAVRPEGSVSTLKIQRTERGDSAVYLCASSLGGSPSTDTQYFGPGTRLTVL.

The chain uses TRBV25-1 and TRBJ1-4, with a tentative D call TRBD1 (5 bases). Germline-derived CDR1 and CDR2 are MGHDK and SYGVNS. Trimming took 6 bases from V and 0 from J, leaving 11 bases between them. CDR3 size: 15 residues. As DNA, the CDR3 is TGTGCCAGCAGACCCGGACACACAACTAATGAAAAACTGTTTTTT. This sequence encodes CASRPGHTTNEKLFF.

Worth noting for this clone: A read error may produce the germline difference seen at one junction end. The J gene is TRBJ2-2, the V gene TRBV5-1; unclear D gene. The germline CDR1 and CDR2 sequences are SGHRS and YFSETQ. The CDR3 extends over 13 amino acids. In nucleotides, the CDR3 is TGTGCCAGCAGCTTCGTGGACACCGGGGAGCTGTTTTTT. Translating gives CASSFVDTGELFF.

This clone was observed a handful of times. This chain connects TRBV7-9 to TRBJ2-3, with TRBD2 matching over 7 bases. The CDR3 totals 17 residues. Germline CDR1 and CDR2: SEHNR and FQNEAQ (reference sequence). Trimming at V came to 1 base and at J to 1 base, leaving 8 bases not matched to a gene. The CDR3 DNA reads as TGTGCCAGCAGCTTAGGTGTGCGGGAGATGGGCACAGATACGCAGTATTTT. Its translation is CASSLGVREMGTDTQYF.

With respect to this clone: A far larger clone is off by one base, so a read error is likely. The rearrangement joins TRBV5-5 to TRBJ1-5, with no clear D. There are 13 residues in the CDR3. CDR1 and CDR2 from the germline V gene are SGHKS and YYEKEE (reference sequence). Here the CDR3 reads CAGSLEQLRPQHF. The CDR3, as DNA: TGTGCCGGCAGCTTAGAACAGCTTAGGCCCCAGCATTTT.

The chain has TRBV6-6 and TRBJ1-2; possibly TRBD1 for D (6 bases). Germline-derived CDR1 and CDR2 are MNHNY and SVGAGI (reference sequence). This CDR3 spans 13 amino acids. V was clipped by 2 bases and J by 2 bases, with 6 bases between them. The CDR3 region has the DNA TGTGCCAGCAGTTACACAGGGAACTATGGCTACACCTTC. Translating it yields CASSYTGNYGYTF.

This clone is categorized as medium-sized. This CDR3 is CAWSRTGGGRPSYYEQYF. The CDR3 DNA reads TGTGCCTGGAGCCGGACAGGGGGCGGGAGGCCCTCCTACTACGAGCAGTACTTC. The rearrangement uses TRBV30 and TRBJ2-7; 11 nucleotides line up with TRBD1. There are 18 residues in the CDR3. Germline V lookup: CDR1 GTSNPN, CDR2 SVGIG (reference sequence). With 3 bases clipped from V and 3 bases from J, the junction kept 16 bases outside the gene matches.

The rearrangement uses TRBV7-9 and TRBJ2-3, with TRBD2 matching over 9 bases. Germline-derived CDR1 and CDR2 are SEHNR and FQNEAQ (reference sequence). This CDR3 is 15 amino acids long. Losses at the gene ends were 5 bases for V and 1 base for J; bases not matched to a gene: 4. DNA of the CDR3: TGTGCCAGCAGCCCTAGACTAGCGGGCACAGATACGCAGTATTTT. Protein product: CASSPRLAGTDTQYF.

The chain has TRBV6-5 and TRBJ2-5, with D unclear. TRBJ2-7 explains the end of the DNA better; the J call may be wrong. CDR1 MNHEY and CDR2 SVGAGI come from the germline V gene. The length of the CDR3 is 14 residues. This chain's CDR3 is CASSYPPQVTEQYF. CDR3 coding DNA: TGTGCCAGCAGTTATCCCCCCCAGGTAACCGAGCAGTACTTC.

The rearrangement joins TRBV4-1 to TRBJ2-1; 11 bases are a match to TRBD2. The CDR3 spans 19 residues. V shed 2 bases, J shed 0 bases, and the junction held 9 bases outside the gene matches. Germline V gene data show CDR1 as MGHRA and CDR2 as YSYEKL. The CDR3 spells CASSQLRLAGGSSYNEQFF. CDR3 nucleotides: TGCGCCAGCAGCCAATTGAGGCTAGCGGGAGGTTCCTCCTACAATGAGCAGTTCTTC.

This clone has more than one count but fewer than ten. V gene TRBV28 combines with J gene TRBJ2-5, with 8 bases fitting TRBD1. J gave up 5 bases and V 2 bases, and 4 bases lay outside the gene matches. Germline V gene data show CDR1 as MDHEN and CDR2 as SYDVKM. CDR3 length: 14 amino acids. The CDR3 loop reads CASSLQGALETQYF. As DNA, the CDR3 is TGTGCCAGCAGTTTACAGGGGGCGTTGGAGACCCAGTACTTC.

The rearrangement uses TRBV7-2 and TRBJ1-4; 7 bases agree with TRBD1. With 3 bases clipped from V and 9 bases from J, the junction kept 4 bases outside the gene matches. Germline loops: CDR1 SGHTA, CDR2 FQGNSA. This CDR3 spans 13 amino acids. The CDR3 protein is CASSFETGKKLFF. CDR3 DNA sequence: TGTGCCAGCAGCTTCGAGACAGGGAAAAAACTGTTTTTT.

This clone has more than one count but fewer than ten. The J gene is TRBJ1-1, the V gene TRBV10-3; TRBD1 agrees at 8 bases. J lost 3 bases, V lost 5 bases, and 11 bases had no gene match. In germline, CDR1 is ENHRY, CDR2 SYGVKD. CDR3 length: 16 amino acids. In nucleotides, the CDR3 is TGTGCCATCAGTACCCGTCGACAGGGGTTGGACACTGAAGCTTTCTTT. Translated: CAISTRRQGLDTEAFF.

Comments on this clone: This may arise from a read error, as a much more abundant clone is one base away. CDR3 nucleotide sequence: TGTGCCAGCAGCTTAGCAGGGGGGGGACAGACCTACGAGCAGTACTTC. It encodes CASSLAGGGQTYEQYF. The gene calls are TRBV7-6 and TRBJ2-7; D possibly matches TRBD1 or TRBD2 (7 bases each). The V gene's germline CDR1 is SGHVS and CDR2 FNYEAQ. The CDR3 is 16 amino acids. V gave up 0 bases and J gave up 2 bases, with 14 bases separating them.

The chain joins TRBV6-6 to TRBJ2-7, with D tentatively TRBD1 or TRBD2 (5 bases each). The CDR3 length is 15 residues. V dropped 5 bases and J dropped 0 bases, with 14 bases sitting between them. Per germline, CDR1 MNHNY and CDR2 SVGAGI (reference sequence). For the CDR3, the DNA is TGTGCCAGCAGTGGGACGGGCCGGAGCTCCTACGAGCAGTACTTC. It codes for CASSGTGRSSYEQYF.

This rearrangement joins TRBV6-1 to TRBJ2-7, with D unclear. The V end lost 7 bases, the J end lost 3 bases, and 7 bases lay between the germline ends. The CDR3 is 11 amino acids. Germline V gene sequence: CDR1 MNHNS, CDR2 SASEGT. Here the CDR3 reads CASIDIYEQYF. CDR3 DNA: TGTGCCAGCATCGACATCTACGAGCAGTACTTC.

The chain recombines TRBV5-6 with TRBJ2-7, with a weak D call TRBD1 (6 bases). Germline V CDR1 and CDR2: SGHDT, YYEEEE. The CDR3 length is 13 residues. The germline V and J ends were trimmed by 0 bases and 4 bases, with 8 bases remaining between them. Here the CDR3 reads CASSLGTVYEQYF. In nucleotides, the CDR3 is TGTGCCAGCAGCTTGGGGACAGTTTACGAGCAGTACTTC.

Within the sample, this clone is medium-sized (0.01 to 0.1%). The rearrangement links TRBV27 to TRBJ2-7, with a tentative D call TRBD2 (5 bases). Germline V gene lookup returns CDR1 MNHEY and CDR2 SMNVEV (reference sequence). The CDR3 spans 13 residues. Between the trimmed V and J ends, which lost 6 bases and 2 bases, there was a span of 11 bases. The CDR3 nucleotides are TGTGCCAGCAGCGAGGGTCCGACCTACGAGCAGTACTTC. Translation: CASSEGPTYEQYF.

This clone has only a few counts. V gene TRBV19 combines with J gene TRBJ2-5, with D possibly TRBD2 on 5 matching bases. CDR3 length: 16 amino acids. The germline CDR1 and CDR2 sequences are LNHDA and SQIVND (reference sequence). Deletions cut 1 base from V and 6 bases from J, with 18 bases between. CDR3 protein: CASSIAWGLPGKTQYF. CDR3 nucleotides: TGTGCCAGTAGTATAGCGTGGGGATTGCCCGGGAAGACCCAGTACTTC.

Many counts were recorded for this clone. This chain links TRBV5-1 with TRBJ2-5, with 12 nucleotides matching TRBD2. Germline V gene lookup returns CDR1 SGHRS and CDR2 YFSETQ. This CDR3 is built from 16 residues. V trimming: 0 bases; J trimming: 2 bases; junction bases outside the gene matches: 2. CDR3 DNA: TGCGCCAGCAGCTTGGGGGGGACTAGCGGGCAAGAGACCCAGTACTTC. Encoded protein: CASSLGGTSGQETQYF.

This clone was seen a handful of times. The rearrangement uses TRBV6-6 and TRBJ2-7; 10 bases line up with TRBD2. V lost 0 bases and J lost 3; bases outside the gene matches: 2. This CDR3 is 15 amino acids long. Germline V lookup: CDR1 MNHNY, CDR2 SVGAGI (reference sequence). The CDR3 sequence is CASSYSASGSYEQYF. The CDR3 nucleotides read TGTGCCAGCAGTTACTCGGCTAGCGGGAGCTACGAGCAGTACTTC.

By share, this clone counts as medium-sized (0.01 to 0.1%). The chain joins TRBV7-9 to TRBJ2-5; 11 bases match TRBD2. Germline CDR1 is SEHNR and CDR2 is FQNEAQ (reference sequence). The CDR3 extends over 17 amino acids. The V gene end was trimmed by 5 bases and the J gene end by 2 bases; junction bases not matched to a gene: 10. CDR3 DNA sequence: TGTGCCAGCAGCCGCCTCAGACTAGCGGGATCACAAGAGACCCAGTACTTC. Amino acids: CASSRLRLAGSQETQYF. Filled out from reference TRBV7-9 and TRBJ2-5, the complete variable domain reads DTGVSQNPRHKITKRGQNVTFRCDPISEHNRLYWYRQTLGQGPEFLTYFQNEAQLEKSRLLSDRFSAERPKGSFSTLEIQRTEQGDSAMYLCASSRLRLAGSQETQYFGPGTRLLVL.

This clone has more than one count but fewer than ten. The genes are TRBV11-3 and TRBJ2-7, with a tentative D call TRBD2 (5 bases). Germline V gene lookup returns CDR1 SGHNT and CDR2 YENEEA. Deletions cut 1 base from V and 6 bases from J, with 19 bases between. The CDR3 covers 16 residues. CDR3 amino acids: CASSLVWTAGGLEQYF. CDR3 bases: TGTGCCAGCAGCTTAGTCTGGACTGCAGGCGGTCTCGAGCAGTACTTC. The full variable domain, in which reference TRBV11-3 and TRBJ2-7 provide the parts outside the CDR3, is EAGVVQSPRYKIIEKKQPVAFWCNPISGHNTLYWYLQNLGQGPELLIRYENEEAVDDSQLPKDRFSAERLKGVDSTLKIQPAELGDSAVYLCASSLVWTAGGLEQYFGPGTRLTVT.

This clone is medium-sized. The chain joins TRBV6-1 to TRBJ2-7, with 7 bases matching TRBD2. This CDR3 has 15 residues. Trimming removed 6 bases from V and 0 bases from J; junction bases left unmatched: 8. Germline CDR1 is MNHNS and CDR2 is SASEGT. The chain's CDR3 is CASRELALSSYEQYF. As DNA, the CDR3 is TGTGCCAGCAGGGAACTAGCGTTAAGCTCCTACGAGCAGTACTTC.

V is TRBV10-1 and J is TRBJ2-5, with D unresolved. The V end was cut by 3 bases, the J end by 2 bases, with 10 bases between. CDR1 is WNHNN and CDR2 is SYGVQD in the germline V gene (reference sequence). CDR3 length equals 14 residues. The CDR3 region has the DNA TGCGCCAGCAGTGACCCGCAGCCTCAAGAGACCCAGTACTTC. Translating it yields CASSDPQPQETQYF.